This TCR beta chain was sequenced for a study of cytomegalovirus exposure and HLA in healthy donors. Primers: 60 Vbeta forward and 13 Jbeta reverse. The assay was immunoSEQ multiplex PCR, and TCRdb's table has in-frame clones only and misses some. In the table there are fewer than 140,000 clones, about 71% of which are singletons. The sample comprised PBMCs. This clonotype was sampled from a boy aged 10-17 years in good health and CMV-seronegative.

CDR3 sequence: CASRFRGAWSTDTQYF. The CDR3 region has the DNA TGCGCCAGCAGATTCCGGGGGGCATGGAGCACAGATACGCAGTATTTT. The rearrangement joins TRBV4-1 to TRBJ2-3; D is perhaps TRBD2 (7 bases). The CDR3 is 16 amino acids. CDR1 is MGHRA, CDR2 YSYEKL, per germline. Trimming left V 6 bases short and J 0 bases short, with 16 bases between.